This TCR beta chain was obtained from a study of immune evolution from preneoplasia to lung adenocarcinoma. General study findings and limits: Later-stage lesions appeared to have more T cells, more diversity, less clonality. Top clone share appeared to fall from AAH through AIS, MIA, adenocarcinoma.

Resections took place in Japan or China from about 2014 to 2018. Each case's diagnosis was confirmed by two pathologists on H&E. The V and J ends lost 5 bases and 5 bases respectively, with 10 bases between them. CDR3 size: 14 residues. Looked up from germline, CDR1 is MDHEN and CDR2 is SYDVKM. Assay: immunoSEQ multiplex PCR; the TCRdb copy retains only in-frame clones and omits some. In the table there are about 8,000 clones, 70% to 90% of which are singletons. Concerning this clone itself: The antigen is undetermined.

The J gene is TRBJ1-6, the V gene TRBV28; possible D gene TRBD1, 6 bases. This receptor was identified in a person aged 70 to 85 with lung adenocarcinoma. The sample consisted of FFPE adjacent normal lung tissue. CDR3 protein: CASSPTGDNSPLHF. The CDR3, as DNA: TGTGCCAGCAGTCCGACAGGCGATAATTCACCCCTCCACTTT.